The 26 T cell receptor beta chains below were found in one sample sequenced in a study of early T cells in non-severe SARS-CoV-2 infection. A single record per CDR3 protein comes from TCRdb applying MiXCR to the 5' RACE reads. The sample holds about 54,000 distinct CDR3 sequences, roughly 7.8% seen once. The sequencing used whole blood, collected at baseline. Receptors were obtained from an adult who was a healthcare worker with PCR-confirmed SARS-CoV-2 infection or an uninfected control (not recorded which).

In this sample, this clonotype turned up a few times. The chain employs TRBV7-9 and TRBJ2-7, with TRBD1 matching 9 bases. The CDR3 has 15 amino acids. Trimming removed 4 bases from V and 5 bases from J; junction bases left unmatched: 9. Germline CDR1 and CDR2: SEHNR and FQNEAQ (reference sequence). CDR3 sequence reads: CASSSPGTGTHEQYF. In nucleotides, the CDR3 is TGTGCCAGCAGCTCCCCCGGGACAGGGACCCACGAGCAGTACTTC.

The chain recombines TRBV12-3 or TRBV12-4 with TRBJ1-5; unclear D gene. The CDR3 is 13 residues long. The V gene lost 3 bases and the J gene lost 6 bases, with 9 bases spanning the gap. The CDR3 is CASSLSMGQPQHF. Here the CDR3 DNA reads TGTGCCAGCAGTTTGTCGATGGGTCAGCCCCAGCATTTT.

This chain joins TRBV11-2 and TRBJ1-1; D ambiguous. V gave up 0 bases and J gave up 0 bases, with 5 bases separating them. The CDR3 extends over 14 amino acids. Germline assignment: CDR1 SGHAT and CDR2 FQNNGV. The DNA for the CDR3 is TGTGCCAGCAGCTTAGACGGAATGAACACTGAAGCTTTCTTT. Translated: CASSLDGMNTEAFF.

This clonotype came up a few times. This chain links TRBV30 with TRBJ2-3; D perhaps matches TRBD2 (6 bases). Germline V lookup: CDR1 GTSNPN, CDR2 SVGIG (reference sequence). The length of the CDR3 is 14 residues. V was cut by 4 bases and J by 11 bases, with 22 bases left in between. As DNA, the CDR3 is TGTGCCTGGACCCTCGGGTACCTTCACGGGGGGCAGTATTTT. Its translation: CAWTLGYLHGGQYF.

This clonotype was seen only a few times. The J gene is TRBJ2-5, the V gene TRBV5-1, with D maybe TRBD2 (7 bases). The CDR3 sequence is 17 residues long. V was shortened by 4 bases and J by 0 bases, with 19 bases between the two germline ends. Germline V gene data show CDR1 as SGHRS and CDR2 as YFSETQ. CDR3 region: CASSLKPGGGHQETQYF. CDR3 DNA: TGCGCCAGCAGCCTCAAACCGGGGGGCGGGCACCAAGAGACCCAGTACTTC.

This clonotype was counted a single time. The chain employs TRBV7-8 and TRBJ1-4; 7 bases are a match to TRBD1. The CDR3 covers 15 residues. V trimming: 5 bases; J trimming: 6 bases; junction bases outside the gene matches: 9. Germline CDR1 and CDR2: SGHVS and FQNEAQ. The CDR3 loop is CASSPRQGRYEKLFF. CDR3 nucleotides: TGTGCCAGCAGCCCCCGACAGGGCCGGTATGAAAAACTGTTTTTT.

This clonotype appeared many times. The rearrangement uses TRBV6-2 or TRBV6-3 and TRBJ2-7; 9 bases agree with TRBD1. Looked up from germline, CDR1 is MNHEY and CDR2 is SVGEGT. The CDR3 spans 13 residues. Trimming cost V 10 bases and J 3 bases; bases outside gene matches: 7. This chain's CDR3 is CATTGQGIYEQYF. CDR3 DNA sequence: TGTGCCACCACCGGACAGGGGATCTACGAGCAGTACTTC.

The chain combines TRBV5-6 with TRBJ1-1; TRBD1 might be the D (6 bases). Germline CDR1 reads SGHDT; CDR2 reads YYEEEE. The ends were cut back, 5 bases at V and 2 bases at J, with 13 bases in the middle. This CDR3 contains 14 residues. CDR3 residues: CASRAKGVNTEAFF. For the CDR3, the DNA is TGTGCCAGCAGGGCGAAGGGGGTCAACACTGAAGCTTTCTTT.

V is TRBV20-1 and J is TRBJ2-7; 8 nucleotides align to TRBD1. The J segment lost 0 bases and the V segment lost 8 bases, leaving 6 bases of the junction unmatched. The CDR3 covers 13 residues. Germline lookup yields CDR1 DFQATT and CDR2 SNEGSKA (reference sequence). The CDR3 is CSRTGTTSYEQYF. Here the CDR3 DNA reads TGCAGTAGGACAGGGACAACCTCCTACGAGCAGTACTTC.

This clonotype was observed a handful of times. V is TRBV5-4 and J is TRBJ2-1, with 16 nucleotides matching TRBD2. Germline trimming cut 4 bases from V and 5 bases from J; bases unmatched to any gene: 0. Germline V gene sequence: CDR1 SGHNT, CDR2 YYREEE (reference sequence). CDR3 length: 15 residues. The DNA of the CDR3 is TGTGCCAGCAGCGGGACTAGCGGGAGGGACAATGAGCAGTTCTTC. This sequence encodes CASSGTSGRDNEQFF. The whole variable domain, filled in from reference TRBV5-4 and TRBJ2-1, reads ETGVTQSPTHLIKTRGQQVTLRCSSQSGHNTVSWYQQALGQGPQFIFQYYREEENGRGNFPPRFSGLQFPNYSSELNVNALELDDSALYLCASSGTSGRDNEQFFGPGTRLTVL.

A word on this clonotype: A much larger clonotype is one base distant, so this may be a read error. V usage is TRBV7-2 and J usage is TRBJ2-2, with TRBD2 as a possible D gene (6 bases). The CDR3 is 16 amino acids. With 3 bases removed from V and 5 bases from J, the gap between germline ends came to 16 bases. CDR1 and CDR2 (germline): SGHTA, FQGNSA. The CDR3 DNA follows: TGTGCCAGCAGCTTTAGTTCCGGGAGAGGAACCGGGGAGCTGTTTTTT. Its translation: CASSFSSGRGTGELFF. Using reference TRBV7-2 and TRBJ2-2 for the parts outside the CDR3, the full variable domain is GAGVSQSPSNKVTEKGKDVELRCDPISGHTALYWYRQSLGQGLEFLIYFQGNSAPDKSGLPSDRFSAERTGGSVSTLTIQRTQQEDSAVYLCASSFSSGRGTGELFFGEGSRLTVL.

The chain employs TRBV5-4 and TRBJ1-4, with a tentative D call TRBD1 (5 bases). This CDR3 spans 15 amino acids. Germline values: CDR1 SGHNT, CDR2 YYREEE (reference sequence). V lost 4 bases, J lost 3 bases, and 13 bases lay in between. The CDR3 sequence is CASSNGGLANEKLFF. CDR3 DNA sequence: TGTGCCAGCAGCAATGGGGGATTAGCTAATGAAAAACTGTTTTTT. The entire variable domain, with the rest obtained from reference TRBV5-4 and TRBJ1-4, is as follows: ETGVTQSPTHLIKTRGQQVTLRCSSQSGHNTVSWYQQALGQGPQFIFQYYREEENGRGNFPPRFSGLQFPNYSSELNVNALELDDSALYLCASSNGGLANEKLFFGSGTQLSVL.

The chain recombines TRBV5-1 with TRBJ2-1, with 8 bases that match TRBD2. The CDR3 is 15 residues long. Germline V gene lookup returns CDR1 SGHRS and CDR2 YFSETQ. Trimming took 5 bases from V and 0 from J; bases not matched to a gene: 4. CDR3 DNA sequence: TGCGCCAGCAGACCAAGCGGGAGCTCCTACAATGAGCAGTTCTTC. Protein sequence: CASRPSGSSYNEQFF.

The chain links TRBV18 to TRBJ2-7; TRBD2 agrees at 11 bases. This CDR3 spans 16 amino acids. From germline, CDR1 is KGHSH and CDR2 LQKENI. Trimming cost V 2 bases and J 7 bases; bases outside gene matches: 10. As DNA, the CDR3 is TGTGCCAGCTCACCATTCACTAGCGGGAGTGTGCATGAGCAGTACTTC. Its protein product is CASSPFTSGSVHEQYF.

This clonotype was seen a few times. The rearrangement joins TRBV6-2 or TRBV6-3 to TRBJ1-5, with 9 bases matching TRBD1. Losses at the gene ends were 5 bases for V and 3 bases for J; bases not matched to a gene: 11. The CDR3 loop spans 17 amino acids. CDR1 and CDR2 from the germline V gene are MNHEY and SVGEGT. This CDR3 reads CASSKHPGQGYNQPQHF. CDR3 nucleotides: TGTGCCAGCAGTAAACACCCGGGACAGGGCTACAATCAGCCCCAGCATTTT.

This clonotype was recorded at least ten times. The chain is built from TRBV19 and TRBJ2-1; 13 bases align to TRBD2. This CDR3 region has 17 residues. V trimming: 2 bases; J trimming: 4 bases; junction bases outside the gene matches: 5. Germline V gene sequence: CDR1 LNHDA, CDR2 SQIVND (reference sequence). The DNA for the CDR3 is TGTGCCAGTAGTATAACTAGCGGGAGGGCCACGTACAATGAGCAGTTCTTC. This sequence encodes CASSITSGRATYNEQFF.

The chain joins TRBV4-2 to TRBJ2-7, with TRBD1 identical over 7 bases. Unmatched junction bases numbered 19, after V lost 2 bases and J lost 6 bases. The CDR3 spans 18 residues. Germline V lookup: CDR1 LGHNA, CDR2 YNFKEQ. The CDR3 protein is CASSQRQGRSTQRREQYF. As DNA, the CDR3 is TGTGCCAGCAGCCAAAGACAGGGTCGATCCACGCAGAGGCGCGAGCAGTACTTC.

The CDR3 coding sequence is TGTGCCAGCAGCTTGCCCGGGAGCGGTTCACCCCTCCACTTT. Encoded protein: CASSLPGSGSPLHF. The chain is built from TRBV5-5 and TRBJ1-6, with D uncertain. The CDR3 consists of 14 residues. Trimming stripped 1 base from V and 9 bases from J, with 11 bases between. Germline-derived CDR1 and CDR2 are SGHKS and YYEKEE (reference sequence).

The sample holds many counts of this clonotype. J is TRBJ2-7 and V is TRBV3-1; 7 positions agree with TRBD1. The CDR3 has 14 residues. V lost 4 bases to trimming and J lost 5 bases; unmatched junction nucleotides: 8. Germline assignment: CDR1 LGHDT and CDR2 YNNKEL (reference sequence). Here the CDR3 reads CASSLYRGVDEQYF. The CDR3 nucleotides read TGTGCCAGCAGCCTCTACAGGGGTGTGGACGAGCAGTACTTC.

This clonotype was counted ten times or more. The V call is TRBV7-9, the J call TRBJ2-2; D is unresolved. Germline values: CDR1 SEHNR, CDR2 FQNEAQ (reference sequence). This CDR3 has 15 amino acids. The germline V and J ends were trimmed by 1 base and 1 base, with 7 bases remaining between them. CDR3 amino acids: CASSLVPGNTGELFF. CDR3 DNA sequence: TGTGCCAGCAGCTTAGTACCGGGGAACACCGGGGAGCTGTTTTTT.

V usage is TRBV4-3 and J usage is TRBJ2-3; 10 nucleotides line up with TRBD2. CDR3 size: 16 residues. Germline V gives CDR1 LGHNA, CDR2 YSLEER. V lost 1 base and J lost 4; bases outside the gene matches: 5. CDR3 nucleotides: TGCGCCAGCAGCCAAGGGCTAGCGGGAGTGGCAGATACGCAGTATTTT. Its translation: CASSQGLAGVADTQYF.

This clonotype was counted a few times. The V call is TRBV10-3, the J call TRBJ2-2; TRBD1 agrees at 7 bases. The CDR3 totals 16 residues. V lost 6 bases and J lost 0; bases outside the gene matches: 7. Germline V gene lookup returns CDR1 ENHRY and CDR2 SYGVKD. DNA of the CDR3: TGTGCCATCAGGGACTTGGACAGGACGAACACCGGGGAGCTGTTTTTT. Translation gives CAIRDLDRTNTGELFF.

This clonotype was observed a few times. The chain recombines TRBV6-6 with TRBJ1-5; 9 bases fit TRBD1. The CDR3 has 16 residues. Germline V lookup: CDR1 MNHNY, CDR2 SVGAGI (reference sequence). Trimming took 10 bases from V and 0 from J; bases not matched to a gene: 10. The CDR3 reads CATATGGVYSNQPQHF. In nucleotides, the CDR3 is TGTGCCACGGCTACAGGGGGCGTCTATAGCAATCAGCCCCAGCATTTT.

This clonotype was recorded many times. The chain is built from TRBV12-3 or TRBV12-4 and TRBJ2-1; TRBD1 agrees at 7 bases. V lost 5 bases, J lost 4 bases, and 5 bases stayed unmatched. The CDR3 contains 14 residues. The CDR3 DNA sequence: TGTGCCAGCAGTCTCGAGACAGGGTACAATGAGCAGTTCTTC. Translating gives CASSLETGYNEQFF.

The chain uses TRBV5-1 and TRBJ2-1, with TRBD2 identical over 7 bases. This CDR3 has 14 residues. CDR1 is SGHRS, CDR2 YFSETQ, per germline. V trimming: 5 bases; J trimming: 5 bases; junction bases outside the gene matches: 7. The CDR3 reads CASRLSGLNNEQFF. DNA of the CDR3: TGCGCCAGCAGACTTAGCGGGTTGAACAATGAGCAGTTCTTC.

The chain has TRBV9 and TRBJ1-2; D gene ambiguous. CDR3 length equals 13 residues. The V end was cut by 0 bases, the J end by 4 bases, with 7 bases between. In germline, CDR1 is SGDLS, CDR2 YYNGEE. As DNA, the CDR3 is TGTGCCAGCAGCGTAGATCTGAGCTATGGCTACACCTTC. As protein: CASSVDLSYGYTF.